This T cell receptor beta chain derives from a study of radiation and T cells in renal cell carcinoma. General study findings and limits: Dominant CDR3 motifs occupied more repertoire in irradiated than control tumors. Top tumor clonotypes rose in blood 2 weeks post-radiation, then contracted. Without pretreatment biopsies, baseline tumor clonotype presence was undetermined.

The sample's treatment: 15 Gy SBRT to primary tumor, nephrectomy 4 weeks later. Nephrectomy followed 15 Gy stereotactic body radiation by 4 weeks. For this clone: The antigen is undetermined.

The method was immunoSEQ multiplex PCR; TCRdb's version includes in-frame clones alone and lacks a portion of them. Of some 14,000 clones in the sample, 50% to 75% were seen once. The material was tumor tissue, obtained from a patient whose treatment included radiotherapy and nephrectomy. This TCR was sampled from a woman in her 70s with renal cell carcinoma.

The CDR3 DNA follows: TGTGCCAGCAGTTTAGCCAGCGGGGGGAGGGAGCAGTACTTC. Amino acids: CASSLASGGREQYF. The V call is TRBV27, the J call TRBJ2-7; 9 nucleotides agree with TRBD2. CDR1 and CDR2 (germline): MNHEY, SMNVEV (reference sequence). Trimming cost V 2 bases and J 7 bases; bases outside gene matches: 6. The CDR3 spans 14 residues.